The rows below give T cell receptor beta chains drawn from one sample of a study of T cell repertoires in cytomegalovirus infection. TCRdb reprocessed the reads via MiXCR and lists one record per CDR3 protein. The sample consists of about 260,000 distinct CDR3 sequences, roughly 10% of them appearing once. Sequencing was carried out using PBMCs. Source of these receptors: a human donor in good health (CMV status not recorded). Some clones in this sample may be carry-over from other donors' samples. The CDR3 runs from the conserved cysteine through the conserved F or W. A D gene is named only where the DNA matches it firmly. Clone size is given for some rows only: seen once, a few or many times, or a class if the clone is expanded.

TRBJ2-5,few,16,TRBD1,TRBV7-9,CASSLAPWGQGETQYF,TGTGCCAGCAGCTTAGCGCCCTGGGGACAGGGCGAGACCCAGTACTTC
TRBJ1-5,-,16,TRBD1,TRBV18,CASTPTAGGGNQPQHF,TGTGCCAGCACACCGACGGCAGGGGGCGGGAATCAGCCCCAGCATTTT
TRBJ2-7,few,12,TRBD1,TRBV30,CAGTGMNYEQYF,TGTGCCGGGACAGGTATGAACTACGAGCAGTACTTC
TRBJ1-6,-,14,-,TRBV7-2,CASSQLGVNSPLHF,TGTGCCAGCAGCCAGTTGGGGGTTAATTCACCCCTCCACTTT
TRBJ1-3,many,17,-,TRBV7-2,CASSLAGGRGVGNTIYF,TGTGCCAGCAGCTTAGCGGGTGGTCGGGGGGTTGGAAACACCATATATTTT
TRBJ2-5,many,16,-,TRBV7-2,CASSPSLGQTQETQYF,TGTGCCAGCAGCCCCAGTCTAGGACAGACCCAAGAGACCCAGTACTTC
TRBJ1-6,many,13,-,TRBV7-2,CASSSGRGSPLHF,TGTGCCAGCAGCTCGGGACGTGGATCACCCCTCCACTTT
TRBJ1-3,many,15,TRBD1,TRBV5-1,CASSSTGVSGNTIYF,TGCGCCAGCAGCTCCACAGGGGTCTCTGGAAACACCATATATTTT
TRBJ2-7,many,16,TRBD2,TRBV7-6,CASSLAGLAGTYEQYF,TGTGCCAGCAGCTTAGCCGGACTAGCGGGGACCTACGAGCAGTACTTC
TRBJ2-1,-,17,TRBD2,TRBV4-3,CASSQDVGLGPYNEQFF,TGCGCCAGCAGCCAAGACGTAGGACTAGGTCCCTACAATGAGCAGTTCTTC
TRBJ2-7,-,15,-,TRBV5-4,CASSIGGMDLYEQYF,TGTGCCAGCAGCATTGGCGGGATGGATCTCTACGAGCAGTACTTC
TRBJ2-3,-,11,-,TRBV20-1,CSATSADTQYF,TGCAGTGCTACCTCAGCGGATACGCAGTATTTT
TRBJ2-3,many,13,TRBD2,TRBV11-2,CASSSGRRGGGYF,TGTGCCAGCAGCTCCGGCCGGCGGGGGGGCGGGTATTTT
TRBJ2-1,many,15,TRBD2,TRBV7-2,CASSLGLAGGREQFF,TGTGCCAGCAGCCTGGGACTAGCGGGGGGGCGTGAGCAGTTCTTC
TRBJ1-2,many,13,-,TRBV27,CASSLKGVKGYTF,TGTGCCAGCAGTTTAAAGGGGGTGAAAGGCTACACCTTC
TRBJ2-5,many,12,-,TRBV7-2,CASSLGQETQYF,TGTGCCAGCAGCTTAGGCCAAGAGACCCAGTACTTC
TRBJ2-1,-,17,TRBD2,TRBV30,CAWSVGLFLAGASEQFF,TGTGCCTGGAGTGTAGGTTTGTTTCTAGCGGGAGCCTCTGAGCAGTTCTTC
TRBJ2-7,many,13,TRBD1,TRBV6-2/TRBV6-3,CASSSQTGNEQYF,TGTGCCAGCAGTAGCCAGACAGGGAACGAGCAGTACTTC
TRBJ2-1,many,17,TRBD2,TRBV7-2,CASSLERLAGGPGEQFF,TGTGCCAGCAGCCTCGAACGACTAGCGGGGGGGCCAGGTGAGCAGTTCTTC
TRBJ1-6,few,14,TRBD1,TRBV20-1,CSARPGQSNSPLHF,TGCAGTGCTAGACCGGGACAGAGTAATTCACCCCTCCACTTT
TRBJ2-1,many,13,TRBD2,TRBV7-2,CASSLREGGEQFF,TGTGCCAGCAGCCTAAGGGAGGGTGGTGAGCAGTTCTTC
TRBJ2-5,many,17,TRBD2,TRBV7-2,CASSEGLAGGGQETQYF,TGTGCCAGCAGCGAAGGACTAGCGGGAGGTGGCCAAGAGACCCAGTACTTC
TRBJ1-1,many,15,-,TRBV7-2,CASSLRGAVRTEAFF,TGTGCCAGCAGCTTAAGGGGGGCGGTGAGGACTGAAGCTTTCTTT
TRBJ2-3,many,13,-,TRBV7-8,CASSTQERGAQYF,TGTGCCAGCAGCACCCAAGAGCGCGGGGCGCAGTATTTT
TRBJ1-3,many,12,-,TRBV12-3/TRBV12-4,CASTTGPLAIYF,TGTGCCAGCACTACAGGGCCCCTGGCCATATATTTT
TRBJ2-1,many,16,TRBD2,TRBV7-8,CASSFSGRRSYNEQFF,TGTGCCAGCAGCTTTAGCGGGCGCCGCTCCTACAATGAGCAGTTCTTC
TRBJ1-2,-,11,-,TRBV12-3/TRBV12-4,CASSSPSGYTF,TGTGCCAGCAGTTCCCCATCAGGCTACACCTTC
TRBJ2-1,many,16,-,TRBV19,CASRDRDPSGGNEQFF,TGTGCCAGTAGGGACCGGGACCCAAGTGGGGGAAATGAGCAGTTCTTC
TRBJ2-2,-,15,TRBD1,TRBV20-1,CSASSQGANTGELFF,TGCAGTGCTTCCAGTCAGGGGGCGAACACTGGGGAGCTGTTTTTT
TRBJ1-2,many,12,-,TRBV7-6,CASTVGNYGYTF,TGTGCCAGCACAGTCGGAAACTATGGCTACACCTTC
TRBJ1-3,many,16,-,TRBV7-2,CASSFYRVMAGNTIYF,TGTGCCAGCAGCTTTTACAGGGTGATGGCTGGAAACACCATATATTTT
TRBJ1-2,many,14,-,TRBV7-8,CASSLVPGAYGYTF,TGTGCCAGCAGCTTAGTCCCAGGGGCCTATGGCTACACCTTC
TRBJ1-2,-,16,-,TRBV4-1,CASSQELGARFYGYTF,TGCGCCAGCAGCCAAGAATTGGGGGCCCGGTTTTATGGCTACACCTTC
TRBJ1-1,few,15,TRBD1,TRBV20-1,CSAEGQGRGDTEAFF,TGCAGTGCTGAGGGACAGGGCCGCGGAGACACTGAAGCTTTCTTT
TRBJ2-5,few,16,-,TRBV6-2/TRBV6-3,CASSPRVRADQETQYF,TGTGCCAGCAGTCCTCGGGTACGGGCGGACCAAGAGACCCAGTACTTC
TRBJ1-2,many,15,TRBD1,TRBV12-3/TRBV12-4,CASSLTSGGLYGYTF,TGTGCCAGCAGTTTAACGTCAGGGGGCCTCTATGGCTACACCTTC
TRBJ2-1,many,17,TRBD2,TRBV6-2/TRBV6-3,CASSKLLGLAGGTEQFF,TGTGCCAGCAGCAAGTTACTGGGACTAGCGGGGGGAACCGAGCAGTTCTTC
TRBJ2-3,-,16,TRBD2,TRBV6-1,CASSLGGLAGIDTQYF,TGTGCCAGCAGCCTAGGAGGGCTAGCGGGGATAGATACGCAGTATTTT
TRBJ1-5,-,14,TRBD1,TRBV6-5,CATRTGGGNQPQHF,TGTGCCACCCGGACAGGGGGTGGCAATCAGCCCCAGCATTTT